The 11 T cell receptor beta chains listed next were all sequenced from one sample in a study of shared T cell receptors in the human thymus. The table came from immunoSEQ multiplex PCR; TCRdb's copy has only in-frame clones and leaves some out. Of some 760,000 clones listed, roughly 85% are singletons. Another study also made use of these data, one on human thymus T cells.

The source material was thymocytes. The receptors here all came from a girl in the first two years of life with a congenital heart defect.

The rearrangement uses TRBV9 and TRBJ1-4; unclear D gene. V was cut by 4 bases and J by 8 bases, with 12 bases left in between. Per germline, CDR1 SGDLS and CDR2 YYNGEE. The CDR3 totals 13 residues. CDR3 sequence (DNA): TGTGCCAGCAGCCCAGAGGTTGGGGAAAAACTGTTTTTT. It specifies CASSPEVGEKLFF.

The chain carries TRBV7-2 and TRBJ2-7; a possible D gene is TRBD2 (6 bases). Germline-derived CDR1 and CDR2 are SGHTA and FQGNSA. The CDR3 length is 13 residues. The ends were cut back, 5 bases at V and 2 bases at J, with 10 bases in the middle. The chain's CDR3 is CASSPRETYEQYF. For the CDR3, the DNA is TGTGCCAGCAGCCCCCGGGAGACCTACGAGCAGTACTTC.

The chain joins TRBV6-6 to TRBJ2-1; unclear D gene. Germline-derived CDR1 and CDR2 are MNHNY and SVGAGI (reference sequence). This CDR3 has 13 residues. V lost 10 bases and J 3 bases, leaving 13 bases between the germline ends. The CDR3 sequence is CATRTENYNEQFF. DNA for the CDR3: TGTGCCACCAGGACGGAGAACTACAATGAGCAGTTCTTC.

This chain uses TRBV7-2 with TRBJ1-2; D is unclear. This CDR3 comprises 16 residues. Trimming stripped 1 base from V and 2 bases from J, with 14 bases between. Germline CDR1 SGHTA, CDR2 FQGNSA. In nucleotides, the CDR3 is TGTGCCAGCAGCTTAGAAGCGGCTCCGGCCAACTATGGCTACACCTTC. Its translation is CASSLEAAPANYGYTF.

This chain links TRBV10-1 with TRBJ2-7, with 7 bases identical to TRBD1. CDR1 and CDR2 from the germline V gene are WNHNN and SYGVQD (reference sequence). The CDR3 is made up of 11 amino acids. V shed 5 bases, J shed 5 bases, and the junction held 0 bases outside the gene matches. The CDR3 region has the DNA TGCGCCAGCAGTACAGGGGACGAGCAGTACTTC. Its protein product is CASSTGDEQYF.

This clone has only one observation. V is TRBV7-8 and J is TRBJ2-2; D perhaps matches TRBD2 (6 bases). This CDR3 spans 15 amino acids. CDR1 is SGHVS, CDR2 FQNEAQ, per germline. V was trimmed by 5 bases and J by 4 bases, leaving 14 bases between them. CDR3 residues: CASSPRVGGTGELFF. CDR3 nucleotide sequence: TGTGCCAGCAGCCCGCGGGTGGGAGGCACCGGGGAGCTGTTTTTT.

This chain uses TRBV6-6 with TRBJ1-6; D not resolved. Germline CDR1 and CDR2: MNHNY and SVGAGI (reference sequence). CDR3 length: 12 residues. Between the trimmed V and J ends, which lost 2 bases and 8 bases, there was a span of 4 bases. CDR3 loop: CASSYIDSPLHF. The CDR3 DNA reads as TGTGCCAGCAGTTACATAGATTCACCCCTCCACTTT.

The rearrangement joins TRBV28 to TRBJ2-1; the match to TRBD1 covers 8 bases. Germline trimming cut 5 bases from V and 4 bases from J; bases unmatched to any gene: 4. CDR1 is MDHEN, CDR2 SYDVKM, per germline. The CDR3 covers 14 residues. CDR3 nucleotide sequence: TGTGCCAGCAGTCAAGGGACAGGATACAATGAGCAGTTCTTC. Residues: CASSQGTGYNEQFF.

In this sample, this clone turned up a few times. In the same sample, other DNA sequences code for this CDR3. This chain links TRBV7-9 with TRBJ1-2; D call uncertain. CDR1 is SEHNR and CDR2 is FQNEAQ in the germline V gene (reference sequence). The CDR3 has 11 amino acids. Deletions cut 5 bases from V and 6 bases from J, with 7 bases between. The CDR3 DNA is TGTGCCAGCAGCCCCCCGGATGGCTACACCTTC. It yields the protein CASSPPDGYTF.

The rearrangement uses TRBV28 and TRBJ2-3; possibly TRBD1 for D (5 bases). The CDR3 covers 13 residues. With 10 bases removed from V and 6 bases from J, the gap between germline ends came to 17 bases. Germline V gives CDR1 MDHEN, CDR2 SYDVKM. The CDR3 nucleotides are TGTGCCACCCTGGGTCAGGGTTTGGATACGCAGTATTTT. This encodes CATLGQGLDTQYF.

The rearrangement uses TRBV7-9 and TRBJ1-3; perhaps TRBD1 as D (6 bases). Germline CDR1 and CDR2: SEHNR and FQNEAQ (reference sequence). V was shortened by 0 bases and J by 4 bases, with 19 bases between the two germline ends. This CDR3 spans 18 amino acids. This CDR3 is CASSLAGGLLSDGNTIYF. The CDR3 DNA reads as TGTGCCAGCAGCTTAGCAGGGGGACTACTCTCTGACGGAAACACCATATATTTT.